The clone carrying this T cell receptor beta chain was found a few times. Per the study methods: Amplified reference gene primers provided the basis for estimating nucleated cell counts. Sequenced by immunoSEQ multiplex PCR; TCRdb stores in-frame clones only, minus some. V, J and clone size reflect that table, while D and trimming were determined from the DNA. The sample lists about 210,000 clones; roughly four fifths were seen once. The record originates from a study of blood T cell repertoires in COVID-19. Whole-study context: The study drew acute and convalescent COVID-19 samples from the United States, Italy and Spain. In each case, the material was cDNA or gDNA derived from T cells, B-cell-depleted T cells, or PBMCs.

Deletions cut 8 bases from V and 2 bases from J, with 23 bases between. The CDR3 covers 17 residues. CDR1 is SGHDT, CDR2 YYEEEE, per germline. Sequenced: peripheral blood. This TCR was recovered from a middle-aged woman with active or convalescent COVID-19. The rearrangement joins TRBV5-6 to TRBJ2-1, with a weak D call TRBD2 (6 bases). CDR3: CARGPGLISITYNEQFF. The CDR3 region has the DNA TGTGCCAGGGGCCCGGGACTTATTTCTATCACCTACAATGAGCAGTTCTTC.